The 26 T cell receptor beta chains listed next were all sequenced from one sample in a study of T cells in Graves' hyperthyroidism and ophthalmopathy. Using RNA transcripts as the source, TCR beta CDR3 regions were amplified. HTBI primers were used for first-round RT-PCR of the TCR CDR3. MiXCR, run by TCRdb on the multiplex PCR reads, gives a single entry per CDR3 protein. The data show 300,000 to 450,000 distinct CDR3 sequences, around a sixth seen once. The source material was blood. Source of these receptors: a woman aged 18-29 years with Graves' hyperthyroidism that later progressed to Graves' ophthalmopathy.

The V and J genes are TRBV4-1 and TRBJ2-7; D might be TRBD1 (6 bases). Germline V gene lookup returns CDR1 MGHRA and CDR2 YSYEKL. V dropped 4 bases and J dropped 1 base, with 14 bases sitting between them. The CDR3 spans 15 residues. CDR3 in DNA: TGCGCCAGCAGCCCCGGGACATCGCTATCCTACGAGCAGTACTTC. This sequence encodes CASSPGTSLSYEQYF.

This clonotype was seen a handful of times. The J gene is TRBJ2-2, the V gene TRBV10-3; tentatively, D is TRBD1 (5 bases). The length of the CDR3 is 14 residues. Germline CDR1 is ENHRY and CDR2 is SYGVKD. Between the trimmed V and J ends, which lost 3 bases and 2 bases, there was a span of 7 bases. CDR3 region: CAISEGHNTGELFF. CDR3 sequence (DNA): TGTGCCATCAGTGAAGGACATAACACCGGGGAGCTGTTTTTT.

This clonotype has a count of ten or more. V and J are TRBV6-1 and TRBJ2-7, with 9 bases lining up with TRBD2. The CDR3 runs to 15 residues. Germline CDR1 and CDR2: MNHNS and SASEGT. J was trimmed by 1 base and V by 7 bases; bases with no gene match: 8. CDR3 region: CASTMTSGSSYEQYF. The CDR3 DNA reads TGTGCCAGCACTATGACTAGCGGAAGTTCCTACGAGCAGTACTTC.

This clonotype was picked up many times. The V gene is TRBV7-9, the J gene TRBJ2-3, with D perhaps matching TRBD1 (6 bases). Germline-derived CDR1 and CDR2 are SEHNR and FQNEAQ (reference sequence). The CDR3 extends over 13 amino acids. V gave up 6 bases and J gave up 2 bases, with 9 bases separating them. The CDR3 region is CASSDRFTDTQYF. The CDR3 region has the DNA TGTGCCAGCAGTGACAGGTTCACAGATACGCAGTATTTT.

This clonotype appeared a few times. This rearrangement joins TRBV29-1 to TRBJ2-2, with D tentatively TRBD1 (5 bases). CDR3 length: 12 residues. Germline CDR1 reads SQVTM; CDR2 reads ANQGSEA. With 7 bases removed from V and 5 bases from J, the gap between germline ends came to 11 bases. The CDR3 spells CSGLTGTGELFF. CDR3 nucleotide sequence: TGCAGCGGCCTTACAGGTACCGGGGAGCTGTTTTTT.

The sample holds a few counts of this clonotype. The DNA of the CDR3 is TGCGCCAGCAGCCAACCATCGGAGACTAGCGGGAGGAGGTACAATGAGCAGTTCTTC. It specifies CASSQPSETSGRRYNEQFF. The chain carries TRBV4-1 and TRBJ2-1; 13 nucleotides line up with TRBD2. V dropped 2 bases and J dropped 4; count of bases not matched to a gene: 11. Germline V gives CDR1 MGHRA, CDR2 YSYEKL. This CDR3 region has 19 residues.

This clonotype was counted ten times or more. CDR3 DNA sequence: TGTGCCAGCACTAGCGGGGGCTACGAGCAGTACTTC. The encoded protein is CASTSGGYEQYF. V usage is TRBV28 and J usage is TRBJ2-7; the match to TRBD2 covers 10 bases. Germline CDR1 reads MDHEN; CDR2 reads SYDVKM. The junction had 0 bases not matched to a gene; V was cut back by 7 bases and J by 3 bases. This CDR3 region has 12 residues.

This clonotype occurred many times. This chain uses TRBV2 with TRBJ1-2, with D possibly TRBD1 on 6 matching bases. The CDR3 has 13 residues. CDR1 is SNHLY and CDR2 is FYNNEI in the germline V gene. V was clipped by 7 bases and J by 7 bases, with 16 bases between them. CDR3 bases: TGTGCCAGCATAGGCAGGGGCTCTTCTGGCTACACCTTC. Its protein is CASIGRGSSGYTF. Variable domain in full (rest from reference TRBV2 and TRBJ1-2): EPEVTQTPSHQVTQMGQEVILRCVPISNHLYFYWYRQILGQKVEFLVSFYNNEISEKSEIFDDQFSVERPDGSNFTLKIRSTKLEDSAMYFCASIGRGSSGYTFGSGTRLTVV.

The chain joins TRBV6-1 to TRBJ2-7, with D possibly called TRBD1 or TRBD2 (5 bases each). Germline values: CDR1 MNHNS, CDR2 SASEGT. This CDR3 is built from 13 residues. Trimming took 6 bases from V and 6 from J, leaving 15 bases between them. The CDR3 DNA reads TGTGCCAGCAGCTCCGGGACCGGGCTCGAGCAGTACTTC. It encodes CASSSGTGLEQYF.

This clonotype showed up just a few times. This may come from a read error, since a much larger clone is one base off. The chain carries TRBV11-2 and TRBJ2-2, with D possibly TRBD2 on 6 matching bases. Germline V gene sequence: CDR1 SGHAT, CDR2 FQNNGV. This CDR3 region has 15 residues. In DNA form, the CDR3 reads TGTGCCAGCAGCTTAGCCCTGACCAACACCGGGGGGCTGTTTTTT. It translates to CASSLALTNTGGLFF.

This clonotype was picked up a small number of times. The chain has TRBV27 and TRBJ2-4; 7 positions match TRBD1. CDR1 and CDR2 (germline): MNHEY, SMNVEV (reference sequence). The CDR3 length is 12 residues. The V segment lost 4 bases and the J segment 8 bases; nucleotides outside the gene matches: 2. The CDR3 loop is CASSSGGDIQYF. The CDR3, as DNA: TGTGCCAGCAGTTCAGGGGGAGACATTCAGTACTTC.

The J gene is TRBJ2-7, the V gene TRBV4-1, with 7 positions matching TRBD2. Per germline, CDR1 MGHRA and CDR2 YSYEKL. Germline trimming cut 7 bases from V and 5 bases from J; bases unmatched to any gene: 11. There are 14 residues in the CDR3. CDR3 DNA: TGCGCCAGCAAGTCGTTTGCCGGGAGGAACGAGCAGTACTTC. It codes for CASKSFAGRNEQYF.

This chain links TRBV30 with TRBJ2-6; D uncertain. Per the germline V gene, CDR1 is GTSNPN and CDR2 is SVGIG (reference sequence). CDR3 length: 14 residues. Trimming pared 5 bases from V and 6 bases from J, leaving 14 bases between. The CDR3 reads CAWAPLELANVLTF. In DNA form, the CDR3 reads TGTGCCTGGGCCCCCCTAGAGCTGGCCAACGTCCTGACTTTC. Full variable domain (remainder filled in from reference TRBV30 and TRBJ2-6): SQTIHQWPATLVQPVGSPLSLECTVEGTSNPNLYWYRQAAGRGLQLLFYSVGIGQISSEVPQNLSASRPQDRQFILSSKKLLLSDSGFYLCAWAPLELANVLTFGAGSRLTVL.

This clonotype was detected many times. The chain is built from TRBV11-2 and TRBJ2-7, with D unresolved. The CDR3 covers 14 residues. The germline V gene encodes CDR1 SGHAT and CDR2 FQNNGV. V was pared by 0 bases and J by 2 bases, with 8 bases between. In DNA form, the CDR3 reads TGTGCCAGCAGCTTAGATGTGGGGACCTACGAGCAGTACTTC. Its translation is CASSLDVGTYEQYF.

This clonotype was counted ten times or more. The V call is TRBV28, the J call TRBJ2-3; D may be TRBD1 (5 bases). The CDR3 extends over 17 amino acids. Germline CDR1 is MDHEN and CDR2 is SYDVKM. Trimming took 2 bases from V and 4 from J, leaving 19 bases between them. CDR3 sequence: CASSLRGSRLDADTQYF. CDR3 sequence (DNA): TGTGCCAGCAGTTTAAGGGGTAGCCGCCTCGACGCAGATACGCAGTATTTT.

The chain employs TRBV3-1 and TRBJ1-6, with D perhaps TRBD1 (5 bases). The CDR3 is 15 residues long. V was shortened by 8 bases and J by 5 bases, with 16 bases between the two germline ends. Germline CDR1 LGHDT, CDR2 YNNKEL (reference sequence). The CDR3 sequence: CASGQFQPNNSPLHF. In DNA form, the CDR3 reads TGTGCCAGCGGACAATTCCAGCCGAATAATTCACCCCTCCACTTT.

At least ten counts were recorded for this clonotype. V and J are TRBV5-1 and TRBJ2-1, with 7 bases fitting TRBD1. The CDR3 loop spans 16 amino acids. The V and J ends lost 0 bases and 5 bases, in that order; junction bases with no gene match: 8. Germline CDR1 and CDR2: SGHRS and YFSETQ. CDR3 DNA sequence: TGCGCCAGCAGCTTGGACGAGGGGGCGAACCACAATGAGCAGTTCTTC. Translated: CASSLDEGANHNEQFF.

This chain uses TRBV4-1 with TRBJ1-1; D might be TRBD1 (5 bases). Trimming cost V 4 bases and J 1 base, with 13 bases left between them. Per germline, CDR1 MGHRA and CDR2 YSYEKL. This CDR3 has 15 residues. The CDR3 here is CASSLRGGQNTEAFF. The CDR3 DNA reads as TGCGCCAGCAGCCTCCGAGGAGGACAGAACACTGAAGCTTTCTTT.

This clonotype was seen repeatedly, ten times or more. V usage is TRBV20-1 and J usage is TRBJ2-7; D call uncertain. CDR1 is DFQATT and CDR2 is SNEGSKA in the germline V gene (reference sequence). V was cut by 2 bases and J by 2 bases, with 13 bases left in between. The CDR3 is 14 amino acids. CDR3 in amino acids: CSARKLGETYEQYF. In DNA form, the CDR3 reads TGCAGTGCTAGAAAGTTGGGCGAGACCTACGAGCAGTACTTC.

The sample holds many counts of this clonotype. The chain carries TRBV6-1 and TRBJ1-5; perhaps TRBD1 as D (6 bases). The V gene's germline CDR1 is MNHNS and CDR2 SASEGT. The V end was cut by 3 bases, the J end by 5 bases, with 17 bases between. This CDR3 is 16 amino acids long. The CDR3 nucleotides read TGTGCCAGCAGTGAGAGGGCCACAGGGTGGGATCAGCCCCAGCATTTT. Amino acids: CASSERATGWDQPQHF.

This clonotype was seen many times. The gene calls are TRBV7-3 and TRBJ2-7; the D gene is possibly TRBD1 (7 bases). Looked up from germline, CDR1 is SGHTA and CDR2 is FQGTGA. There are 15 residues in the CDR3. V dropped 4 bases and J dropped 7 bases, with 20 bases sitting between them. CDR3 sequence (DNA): TGTGCCAGCAGCTCTTATCCGGGACAGACTAGGGAGCAGTACTTC. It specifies CASSSYPGQTREQYF.

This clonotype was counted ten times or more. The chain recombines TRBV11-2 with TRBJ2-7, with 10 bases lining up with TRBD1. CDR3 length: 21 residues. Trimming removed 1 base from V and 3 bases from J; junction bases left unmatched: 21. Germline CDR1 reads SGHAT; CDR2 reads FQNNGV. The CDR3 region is CASSLVTPGQGHLRRRYEQYF. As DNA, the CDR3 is TGTGCCAGCAGCTTAGTAACGCCGGGACAGGGGCACCTCCGGAGACGCTACGAGCAGTACTTC.

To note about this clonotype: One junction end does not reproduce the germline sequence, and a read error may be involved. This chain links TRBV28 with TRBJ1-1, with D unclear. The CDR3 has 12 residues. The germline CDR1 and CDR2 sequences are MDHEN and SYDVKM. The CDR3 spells CTSSFLNTEAFF. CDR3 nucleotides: TGTACCAGCAGTTTCTTGAACACTGAAGCTTTCTTT.

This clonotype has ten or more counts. CDR3 sequence reads: CASSFGGEKYYEQYF. As DNA, the CDR3 is TGTGCCAGCAGTTTCGGCGGAGAGAAGTACTACGAGCAGTACTTC. V usage is TRBV28 and J usage is TRBJ2-7; no firm D call. Germline V gives CDR1 MDHEN, CDR2 SYDVKM. This CDR3 has 15 residues. V dropped 3 bases and J dropped 3 bases, with 15 bases sitting between them.

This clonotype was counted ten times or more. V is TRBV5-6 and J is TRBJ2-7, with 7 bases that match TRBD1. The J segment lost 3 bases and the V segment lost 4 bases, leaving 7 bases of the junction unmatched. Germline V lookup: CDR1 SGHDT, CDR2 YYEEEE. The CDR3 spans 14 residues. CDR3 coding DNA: TGTGCCAGCAGCCCTGGACAGGTTAGCTACGAGCAGTACTTC. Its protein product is CASSPGQVSYEQYF.

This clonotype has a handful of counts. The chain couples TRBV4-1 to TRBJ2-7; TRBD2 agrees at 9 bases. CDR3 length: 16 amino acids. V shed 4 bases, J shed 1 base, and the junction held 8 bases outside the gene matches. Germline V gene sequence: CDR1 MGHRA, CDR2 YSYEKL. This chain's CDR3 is CASSPKSGRPSYEQYF. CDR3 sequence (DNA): TGCGCCAGCAGCCCAAAGAGCGGGAGGCCATCCTACGAGCAGTACTTC.